Presented here are 18 T cell receptor beta chains from one specimen sequenced in a study of response to subunit inactivated influenza vaccine. Via MiXCR, TCRdb re-called the RT-PCR reads, giving one row per CDR3 protein. Found here are over 150,000 distinct CDR3 sequences, approximately 12% of them singletons; the top ten hold roughly a third. The material sequenced was CD8+ T cells sorted from PBMCs, taken less than 25 months after vaccination. The receptors here all came from a man aged 45 to 70 who received an inactivated influenza vaccine.

The chain has TRBV7-8 and TRBJ2-2; D ambiguous. This CDR3 contains 14 residues. Trimming left V 5 bases short and J 5 bases short, with 12 bases between. Germline CDR1 SGHVS, CDR2 FQNEAQ. CDR3 nucleotides: TGTGCCAGCAGCGCGACTGATTATACCGGGGAGCTGTTTTTT. This sequence encodes CASSATDYTGELFF.

This clonotype was seen a few times. The genes are TRBV29-1 and TRBJ1-1; possible D gene TRBD1, 6 bases. Germline assignment: CDR1 SQVTM and CDR2 ANQGSEA. CDR3 size: 11 residues. V shed 1 base and J shed 9 bases, with 9 bases lying between them. The CDR3 DNA follows: TGCAGCGTTGAAGGTGGGGGGCAAGCTTTCTTT. Translating it yields CSVEGGGQAFF.

This clonotype has a count of ten or more. The J gene is TRBJ2-1, the V gene TRBV6-5; no clear D. The CDR3 covers 13 residues. Germline values: CDR1 MNHEY, CDR2 SVGAGI. The V end lost 0 bases, the J end lost 7 bases, and 7 bases lay between the germline ends. CDR3 in amino acids: CASSYSRINEQFF. CDR3 coding DNA: TGTGCCAGCAGTTACTCCCGGATAAATGAGCAGTTCTTC.

The chain employs TRBV5-1 and TRBJ2-1; 10 bases map to TRBD1. The CDR3 loop spans 15 amino acids. Germline CDR1 reads SGHRS; CDR2 reads YFSETQ. V dropped 0 bases and J dropped 8; count of bases not matched to a gene: 5. This chain's CDR3 is CASSLGDRGLDEQFF. In nucleotides, the CDR3 is TGCGCCAGCAGCTTGGGAGACAGGGGGCTCGATGAGCAGTTCTTC. The variable domain in full, completed from reference TRBV5-1 and TRBJ2-1, reads KAGVTQTPRYLIKTRGQQVTLSCSPISGHRSVSWYQQTPGQGLQFLFEYFSETQRNKGNFPGRFSGRQFSNSRSEMNVSTLELGDSALYLCASSLGDRGLDEQFFGPGTRLTVL.

The chain joins TRBV7-8 to TRBJ2-3; 10 positions match TRBD1. V shed 5 bases, J shed 2 bases, and the junction held 19 bases outside the gene matches. The germline V gene encodes CDR1 SGHVS and CDR2 FQNEAQ. This CDR3 spans 20 amino acids. The CDR3 nucleotides read TGTGCCAGCAGCGGAATGGGGACAGGGGACCCGGGCGGGTACACAGATACGCAGTATTTT. Amino acid sequence: CASSGMGTGDPGGYTDTQYF.

This clonotype was detected only a few times. The V gene is TRBV6-5, the J gene TRBJ2-2; D not resolved. V lost 2 bases to trimming and J lost 3 bases, with 7 bases between them. This CDR3 spans 14 amino acids. Per germline, CDR1 MNHEY and CDR2 SVGAGI. CDR3 region: CASSYNTHTGELFF. The CDR3 nucleotides are TGTGCCAGCAGTTACAACACGCACACCGGGGAGCTGTTTTTT.

The chain combines TRBV20-1 with TRBJ1-2; TRBD1 aligns across 11 bases. The CDR3 contains 14 residues. Trimming removed 1 base from V and 7 bases from J; junction bases left unmatched: 5. CDR1 and CDR2 from the germline V gene are DFQATT and SNEGSKA (reference sequence). The CDR3, as DNA: TGCAGTGCTAGAGGTGGACAGGGGGCTTCTGGCTACACCTTC. This codes for CSARGGQGASGYTF.

The chain employs TRBV9 and TRBJ2-5; TRBD1 matches 11 bases. The CDR3 covers 15 residues. V shed 0 bases and J 5 bases; nucleotides not matched to a gene: 3. Germline V CDR1 and CDR2: SGDLS, YYNGEE. The CDR3 is CASSVGDRGWETQYF. The CDR3 bases are TGTGCCAGCAGCGTAGGGGACAGGGGGTGGGAGACCCAGTACTTC.

This clonotype was counted only a few times. Here the CDR3 reads CASTKFGGLYNEQFF. The DNA of the CDR3 is TGTGCCAGCACCAAATTTGGGGGCCTCTACAATGAGCAGTTCTTC. The rearrangement uses TRBV12-3 or TRBV12-4 and TRBJ2-1; D is possibly TRBD1 (6 bases). The CDR3 has 15 residues. V was pared by 7 bases and J by 3 bases, with 16 bases between.

This clonotype has a handful of counts. The rearrangement links TRBV28 to TRBJ2-4, with 7 bases identical to TRBD1. J was trimmed by 0 bases and V by 4 bases; bases with no gene match: 6. Germline CDR1 MDHEN, CDR2 SYDVKM. The CDR3 has 16 residues. CDR3 loop: CASSSIDRVAKNIQYF. In nucleotides, the CDR3 is TGTGCCAGCAGTTCGATCGACAGGGTAGCCAAAAACATTCAGTACTTC.

This clonotype was observed a few times. V is TRBV28 and J is TRBJ2-7; 10 positions agree with TRBD1. The CDR3 has 14 amino acids. Losses at the gene ends were 4 bases for V and 6 bases for J; bases not matched to a gene: 6. Germline CDR1 and CDR2: MDHEN and SYDVKM. The chain's CDR3 is CASSSPGQGLEQYF. The CDR3 region has the DNA TGTGCCAGCAGTTCGCCGGGACAGGGGCTCGAGCAGTACTTC.

This clonotype has only a few counts. The rearrangement uses TRBV7-2 and TRBJ2-3; the match to TRBD1 covers 11 bases. The CDR3 contains 14 residues. CDR1 and CDR2 (germline): SGHTA, FQGNSA. The trim removed 4 bases at V and 7 bases at J, leaving 4 bases unmatched. DNA of the CDR3: TGTGCCAGCAGCTCCGGGACAGGGGGTTATACGCAGTATTTT. It translates to CASSSGTGGYTQYF.

This clonotype has only a few counts. The chain recombines TRBV2 with TRBJ2-1; perhaps D is TRBD1 or TRBD2 (7 bases each). The CDR3 is 15 residues long. Germline V gene data show CDR1 as SNHLY and CDR2 as FYNNEI. The V end was cut by 3 bases, the J end by 8 bases, with 17 bases between. CDR3 nucleotides: TGTGCCAGCAGTGAGGGGAGGGGGCGATTTTATGAGCAGTTCTTC. Translated, it gives CASSEGRGRFYEQFF.

At least ten counts were recorded for this clonotype. The J gene is TRBJ2-5, the V gene TRBV29-1; TRBD1 might be the D (6 bases). The V end lost 4 bases, the J end lost 1 base, and 16 bases lay between the germline ends. From germline, CDR1 is SQVTM and CDR2 ANQGSEA. The CDR3 has 15 amino acids. CDR3 amino acids: CSVVRAGASQETQYF. The CDR3 nucleotides read TGCAGCGTTGTGCGAGCAGGGGCCTCCCAAGAGACCCAGTACTTC.

The J gene is TRBJ2-7, the V gene TRBV5-1; D may correspond to TRBD1 or TRBD2 (5 bases each). V was shortened by 4 bases and J by 7 bases, with 15 bases between the two germline ends. Looked up from germline, CDR1 is SGHRS and CDR2 is YFSETQ. CDR3 length: 13 amino acids. In nucleotides, the CDR3 is TGCGCCAGCAGCCCCGGGACCTCTCTGGAGCAGTACTTC. It encodes CASSPGTSLEQYF.

This clonotype has a handful of counts. The chain links TRBV10-1 to TRBJ2-2, with TRBD1 identical over 10 bases. Per the germline V gene, CDR1 is WNHNN and CDR2 is SYGVQD (reference sequence). The CDR3 totals 15 residues. The V and J ends lost 6 bases and 4 bases, in that order; junction bases with no gene match: 5. CDR3 nucleotides: TGCGCCAGCAGCGGGACAGGGGCGTCCACCGGGGAGCTGTTTTTT. Amino acid sequence: CASSGTGASTGELFF.

There are a few counts of this clonotype. The CDR3: CASSRTGPEQYF. CDR3 DNA sequence: TGTGCCAGCAGCAGGACAGGGCCCGAGCAGTACTTC. The gene calls are TRBV11-2 and TRBJ2-7; 8 bases are shared with TRBD1. The CDR3 runs 12 residues. The V gene's germline CDR1 is SGHAT and CDR2 FQNNGV. V lost 5 bases, J lost 6 bases, and 3 bases stayed unmatched. Full variable domain (rest looked up from reference TRBV11-2 and TRBJ2-7): EAGVAQSPRYKIIEKRQSVAFWCNPISGHATLYWYQQILGQGPKLLIQFQNNGVVDDSQLPKDRFSAERLKGVDSTLKIQPAKLEDSAVYLCASSRTGPEQYFGPGTRLTVT.

The sample holds a few counts of this clonotype. The gene calls are TRBV6-5 and TRBJ2-1; a weak D match, TRBD1 (6 bases). CDR1 and CDR2 from the germline V gene are MNHEY and SVGAGI. V was pared by 2 bases and J by 6 bases, with 17 bases between. The CDR3 has 16 residues. The DNA of the CDR3 is TGTGCCAGCAGTTACGGGCGGTCAGGGGTCGGCAATGAGCAGTTCTTC. This encodes CASSYGRSGVGNEQFF.